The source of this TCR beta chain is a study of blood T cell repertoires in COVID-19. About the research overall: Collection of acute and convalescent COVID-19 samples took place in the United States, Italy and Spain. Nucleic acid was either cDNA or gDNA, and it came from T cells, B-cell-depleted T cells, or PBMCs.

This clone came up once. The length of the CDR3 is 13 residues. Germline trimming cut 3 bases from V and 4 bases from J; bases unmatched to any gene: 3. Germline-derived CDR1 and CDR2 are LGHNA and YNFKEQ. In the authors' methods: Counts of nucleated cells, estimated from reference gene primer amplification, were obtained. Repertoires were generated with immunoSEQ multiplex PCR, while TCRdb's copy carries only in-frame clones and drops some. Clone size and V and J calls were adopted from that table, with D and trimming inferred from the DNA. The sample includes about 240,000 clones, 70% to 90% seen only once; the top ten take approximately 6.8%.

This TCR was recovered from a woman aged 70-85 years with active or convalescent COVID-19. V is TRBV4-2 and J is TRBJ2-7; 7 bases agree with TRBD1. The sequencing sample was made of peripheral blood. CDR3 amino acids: CASSHRDSYEQYF. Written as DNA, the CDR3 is TGTGCCAGCAGCCACAGGGACAGTTACGAGCAGTACTTC.